The next 24 T cell receptor beta chains were all read from a single sample in a study of neurological immune-mediated disorders. Each CDR3 protein is one row after TCRdb ran MiXCR on the 5' RACE reads. The table has more than 8,000 distinct CDR3 sequences, approximately 24% seen once. Sample: CD8+ T cells from blood. These receptors all come from a woman between 40 and 50 years old with multiple sclerosis.

This clonotype showed up many times. CDR3 region: CASSPSGTTWIWYF. DNA of the CDR3: TGCGCCAGCAGCCCGTCCGGGACGACGTGGATTTGGTACTTC. The chain links TRBV5-1 to TRBJ2-7; possibly TRBD1 or TRBD2 for D (5 bases each). The V gene's germline CDR1 is SGHRS and CDR2 YFSETQ. The V and J ends lost 4 bases and 12 bases respectively, with 23 bases between them. CDR3 size: 14 residues.

This chain uses TRBV7-2 with TRBJ2-3, with 8 bases matching TRBD1. Germline assignment: CDR1 SGHTA and CDR2 FQGNSA. V was pared by 1 base and J by 1 base, with 1 base of the junction left unmatched. The CDR3 is made up of 15 amino acids. The CDR3 spells CASSLGGQGTDTQYF. In nucleotides, the CDR3 is TGTGCCAGCAGCTTAGGGGGACAGGGCACAGATACGCAGTATTTT.

CDR3 sequence reads: CASRWAGVSDTQYF. For the CDR3, the DNA is TGCGCCAGCCGCTGGGCGGGGGTGTCAGATACGCAGTATTTT. The chain uses TRBV5-1 and TRBJ2-3, with 7 bases aligning to TRBD2. The CDR3 has 14 residues. J lost 4 bases, V lost 7 bases, and 9 bases had no gene match. CDR1 and CDR2 (germline): SGHRS, YFSETQ.

The gene calls are TRBV5-1 and TRBJ1-2; D is unclear. Per germline, CDR1 SGHRS and CDR2 YFSETQ. CDR3 length: 13 amino acids. V was trimmed by 1 base and J by 6 bases, leaving 10 bases between them. The CDR3 coding sequence is TGCGCCAGCAGCTTGCTCGGGAGCCATGGCTACACCTTC. It codes for CASSLLGSHGYTF.

CDR3 nucleotide sequence: TGCAGCGTTGGGCCGCGGGACGCGGTAGGCGGGGAGCTGTTTTTT. Translated: CSVGPRDAVGGELFF. The chain uses TRBV29-1 and TRBJ2-2; D is possibly TRBD2 (6 bases). CDR3 length: 15 residues. The V gene's germline CDR1 is SQVTM and CDR2 ANQGSEA. Trimming shortened V by 4 bases and J by 7 bases, and 19 bases separated the two germline ends.

V is TRBV6-5 and J is TRBJ1-2, with D uncertain. The CDR3 runs to 15 residues. Germline CDR1 and CDR2: MNHEY and SVGAGI. With 2 bases removed from V and 2 bases from J, the gap between germline ends came to 12 bases. CDR3 sequence (DNA): TGTGCCAGCAGTTACGGTGGCAGCCCCAACTATGGCTACACCTTC. This sequence encodes CASSYGGSPNYGYTF.

The chain is built from TRBV28 and TRBJ2-3; D not resolved. Looked up from germline, CDR1 is MDHEN and CDR2 is SYDVKM. V was trimmed by 8 bases and J by 5 bases, leaving 5 bases between them. The CDR3 is made up of 10 amino acids. The CDR3 nucleotides are TGTGCCAGCCGGTTAGATACGCAGTATTTT. Protein sequence: CASRLDTQYF. Supplemented by reference TRBV28 and TRBJ2-3, the full variable domain reads DVKVTQSSRYLVKRTGEKVFLECVQDMDHENMFWYRQDPGLGLRLIYFSYDVKMKEKGDIPEGYSVSREKKERFSLILESASTNQTSMYLCASRLDTQYFGPGTRLTVL.

At least ten counts were recorded for this clonotype. This sequence joins TRBV2 and TRBJ2-3; D possibly matches TRBD1 or TRBD2 (6 bases each). CDR1 SNHLY and CDR2 FYNNEI come from the germline V gene. The CDR3 length is 16 residues. Trimming removed 5 bases at V and 7 bases at J, with 22 bases between. CDR3 protein: CASSPSLQGGPNTQYF. CDR3 in DNA: TGTGCCAGCAGTCCTTCACTACAGGGAGGCCCAAATACGCAGTATTTT.

This clonotype has ten or more counts. The chain links TRBV5-1 to TRBJ2-5; TRBD1 agrees at 9 bases. V dropped 4 bases and J dropped 5; count of bases not matched to a gene: 6. The CDR3 totals 14 residues. CDR1 is SGHRS, CDR2 YFSETQ, per germline. The CDR3 sequence: CASSTDRGGETQYF. DNA for the CDR3: TGCGCCAGCAGCACGGACAGGGGAGGGGAGACCCAGTACTTC.

This clonotype is labeled as medium-sized. The chain has TRBV5-1 and TRBJ2-3; the match to TRBD1 covers 8 bases. V trimming: 5 bases; J trimming: 4 bases; junction bases outside the gene matches: 6. Per germline, CDR1 SGHRS and CDR2 YFSETQ. This CDR3 is 14 amino acids long. The CDR3 DNA reads TGCGCCAGCAGAAAGACAGGGGTTGCAGATACGCAGTATTTT. It translates to CASRKTGVADTQYF.

This chain uses TRBV11-2 with TRBJ2-2; D may be TRBD2 (6 bases). Per germline, CDR1 SGHAT and CDR2 FQNNGV. The CDR3 totals 22 residues. Between the trimmed V and J ends, which lost 4 bases and 1 base, there was a span of 31 bases. CDR3 in DNA: TGTGCCAGCAGCTCCCCGCCCACCCATCCGGGACTCCCGACTTTGAACACCGGGGAGCTGTTTTTT. This encodes CASSSPPTHPGLPTLNTGELFF.

The rearrangement joins TRBV24-1 to TRBJ2-5; D call uncertain. V lost 6 bases to trimming and J lost 5 bases, with 9 bases between them. Germline V gene sequence: CDR1 KGHDR, CDR2 SFDVKD. The CDR3 totals 12 residues. The CDR3 bases are TGTGCCACCAGTACCGGGCGGGAGACCCAGTACTTC. It is translated as CATSTGRETQYF.

This clonotype ranks as medium-sized (0.01 to 0.1%). The CDR3: CASSGGLLGVEQPQHF. DNA for the CDR3: TGTGCCAGCAGCGGGGGATTGTTGGGGGTAGAGCAGCCCCAGCATTTT. The chain carries TRBV9 and TRBJ1-5, with D tentatively TRBD1 (5 bases). Germline V lookup: CDR1 SGDLS, CDR2 YYNGEE. V was cut by 3 bases and J by 7 bases, with 20 bases left in between. The CDR3 spans 16 residues.

This clonotype was counted at least ten times. The chain combines TRBV5-5 with TRBJ2-7, with a possible D match to TRBD1 (5 bases). V lost 4 bases and J lost 8, with 13 bases in between. Germline values: CDR1 SGHKS, CDR2 YYEKEE (reference sequence). There are 12 residues in the CDR3. The CDR3 loop is CASSPSTVKQYF. The CDR3 DNA is TGTGCCAGCAGCCCATCGACAGTCAAGCAGTACTTC.

The sample holds many counts of this clonotype. The rearrangement uses TRBV10-3 and TRBJ2-1, with D unresolved. CDR1 and CDR2 (germline): ENHRY, SYGVKD. The CDR3 runs 15 residues. V was pared by 5 bases and J by 0 bases, with 11 bases between. CDR3 protein: CAISLGGNSYNEQFF. CDR3 bases: TGTGCCATCAGTCTCGGCGGAAACTCCTACAATGAGCAGTTCTTC.

In this sample, this clonotype turned up many times. The CDR3 DNA is TGTGCCAGCAGCTTATTAGAGGACAACCGGAACACTGAAGCTTTCTTT. It encodes CASSLLEDNRNTEAFF. The chain links TRBV7-6 to TRBJ1-1; tentative D call: TRBD1 (5 bases). The CDR3 runs 16 residues. CDR1 SGHVS and CDR2 FNYEAQ come from the germline V gene. Trimming took 2 bases from V and 1 from J, leaving 14 bases between them. Full variable domain (outside the CDR3, taken from reference TRBV7-6 and TRBJ1-1): GAGVSQSPRYKVTKRGQDVALRCDPISGHVSLYWYRQALGQGPEFLTYFNYEAQQDKSGLPNDRFSAERPEGSISTLTIQRTEQRDSAMYRCASSLLEDNRNTEAFFGQGTRLTVV.

By share of the sample, this clonotype is medium-sized. The rearrangement joins TRBV4-1 to TRBJ2-7, with 8 nucleotides matching TRBD1. The germline CDR1 and CDR2 sequences are MGHRA and YSYEKL. CDR3 length: 15 amino acids. V gave up 0 bases and J gave up 2 bases; unmatched junction bases: 3. CDR3 region: CASSQEMTGAYEQYF. Here the CDR3 DNA reads TGCGCCAGCAGCCAAGAAATGACAGGGGCCTACGAGCAGTACTTC.

This clonotype is deemed medium-sized. DNA of the CDR3: TGCAGTGCTAGAGAGATGGGCCAGATGAACACTGAAGCTTTCTTT. Amino acids: CSAREMGQMNTEAFF. The V and J genes are TRBV20-1 and TRBJ1-1; D is unresolved. Deletions cut 0 bases from V and 0 bases from J, with 11 bases between. Looked up from germline, CDR1 is DFQATT and CDR2 is SNEGSKA (reference sequence). The CDR3 sequence is 15 residues long.

In this sample, this clonotype turned up many times. V and J are TRBV21-1 and TRBJ2-7; TRBD2 is the table's D call and was not checked against the DNA. TRBV21-1 is reported as a pseudogene. The length of the CDR3 is 18 residues. Here the CDR3 reads CASSSALLGGREAYEQYF. In DNA, the CDR3 is TGTGCCAGCAGCAGCGCACTCTTAGGAGGGAGGGAGGCCTACGAGCAGTACTTC.

In its sample, this clonotype was seen many times. V and J are TRBV27 and TRBJ2-1; TRBD2 matches at 7 bases. J lost 5 bases, V lost 5 bases, and 12 bases had no gene match. Germline V gene lookup returns CDR1 MNHEY and CDR2 SMNVEV (reference sequence). CDR3 length: 16 amino acids. Here the CDR3 reads CASSPLMGGGNNEQFF. The CDR3 DNA is TGTGCCAGCAGTCCCCTAATGGGGGGGGGAAACAATGAGCAGTTCTTC.

This clonotype is medium-sized within its sample. The CDR3, as DNA: TGTGCCAGCAGCTCCGAGAGGGGCAATGAGCAGTTCTTC. Its protein product is CASSSERGNEQFF. The chain joins TRBV7-9 to TRBJ2-1; D possibly matches TRBD1 or TRBD2 (5 bases each). CDR3 length: 13 residues. With 4 bases removed from V and 6 bases from J, the gap between germline ends came to 10 bases. Looked up from germline, CDR1 is SEHNR and CDR2 is FQNEAQ (reference sequence). Full variable domain (outside the CDR3, taken from reference TRBV7-9 and TRBJ2-1): DTGVSQNPRHKITKRGQNVTFRCDPISEHNRLYWYRQTLGQGPEFLTYFQNEAQLEKSRLLSDRFSAERPKGSFSTLEIQRTEQGDSAMYLCASSSERGNEQFFGPGTRLTVL.

This clonotype was picked up many times. The V gene is TRBV7-9, the J gene TRBJ1-1, with D perhaps TRBD1 (5 bases). CDR1 and CDR2 (germline): SEHNR, FQNEAQ (reference sequence). V was cut by 5 bases and J by 8 bases, with 9 bases left in between. The CDR3 extends over 11 amino acids. Here the CDR3 DNA reads TGTGCCAGCAGCCAGGGCCCCGAAGCTTTCTTT. It translates to CASSQGPEAFF.

This clonotype came up many times. The CDR3 reads CASSYSIRKTGELFF. CDR3 nucleotides: TGTGCCAGCAGTTACTCGATCCGGAAGACCGGGGAGCTGTTTTTT. The chain couples TRBV6-5 to TRBJ2-2, with D hard to call. The CDR3 is 15 residues long. V shed 0 bases and J shed 5 bases, with 10 bases lying between them. Germline CDR1 reads MNHEY; CDR2 reads SVGAGI.

This clonotype was observed many times. The CDR3 nucleotides are TGCGCCAGCAGCTTGTCAACCACGCTAGCGGGTCTCGGGGATGAGCAGTTCTTC. Translated: CASSLSTTLAGLGDEQFF. This sequence joins TRBV5-1 and TRBJ2-1; 8 nucleotides line up with TRBD2. The CDR3 totals 18 residues. Per the germline V gene, CDR1 is SGHRS and CDR2 is YFSETQ. V was pared by 1 base and J by 8 bases, with 17 bases of the junction left unmatched.